Following are 16 T cell receptor beta chains from one sample sequenced in a study of T cell responses to AZD1222 COVID-19 vaccine. The protocol was immunoSEQ multiplex PCR, while the TCRdb copy is restricted to in-frame clones and leaves out a portion. The sample shows around 130,000 clones, approximately 94% of them seen only once. Specimen: peripheral blood, collected on day 0 of AZD1222 vaccination. The receptors originated from an adult in good health.

The chain combines TRBV4-3 with TRBJ2-2; 7 nucleotides align to TRBD1. This CDR3 has 15 amino acids. The V segment lost 3 bases and the J segment 5 bases; nucleotides outside the gene matches: 6. Germline CDR1 and CDR2: LGHNA and YSLEER. The CDR3 is CASSQKGQLTGELFF. The CDR3 bases are TGCGCCAGCAGCCAGAAGGGACAGTTAACCGGGGAGCTGTTTTTT.

This clone came up once. The chain has TRBV15 and TRBJ1-3; D not resolved. The CDR3 has 15 amino acids. Trimming left V 8 bases short and J 1 base short, with 15 bases between. Germline CDR1 is LNHNV and CDR2 is YYDKDF (reference sequence). The CDR3 is CATGRDQSSGNTIYF. The DNA for the CDR3 is TGTGCCACCGGGAGGGATCAGAGTTCTGGAAACACCATATATTTT.

This chain connects TRBV7-2 to TRBJ2-7; D is unclear. CDR3 length: 13 amino acids. Germline-derived CDR1 and CDR2 are SGHTA and FQGNSA. Trimming removed 3 bases from V and 0 bases from J, with 6 bases in between. The CDR3: CASSFDFSYEQYF. The CDR3, as DNA: TGTGCCAGCAGCTTTGACTTCTCCTACGAGCAGTACTTC.

The V gene is TRBV19, the J gene TRBJ2-7; 8 bases align to TRBD1. Trimming removed 8 bases from V and 5 bases from J; junction bases left unmatched: 11. The length of the CDR3 is 14 residues. The germline CDR1 and CDR2 sequences are LNHDA and SQIVND (reference sequence). The CDR3 spells CASSPRTGFHEQYF. For the CDR3, the DNA is TGTGCCAGTTCACCCCGGACAGGGTTCCACGAGCAGTACTTC.

The chain has TRBV7-9 and TRBJ2-1; TRBD2 matches at 14 bases. Germline V lookup: CDR1 SEHNR, CDR2 FQNEAQ (reference sequence). CDR3 length: 15 residues. Unmatched junction bases numbered 4, after V lost 4 bases and J lost 8 bases. DNA for the CDR3: TGTGCCAGCAGCTGGGGACTAGCGGGAGCCCATGAGCAGTTCTTC. Translation gives CASSWGLAGAHEQFF.

The chain uses TRBV30 and TRBJ2-7; 9 bases agree with TRBD1. The length of the CDR3 is 14 residues. Germline assignment: CDR1 GTSNPN and CDR2 SVGIG (reference sequence). Unmatched junction bases numbered 9, after V lost 5 bases and J lost 4 bases. CDR3 sequence (DNA): TGTGCCTGGGGGTGGGGGACAGGGACGTACGAGCAGTACTTC. This codes for CAWGWGTGTYEQYF. The variable domain in full, completed from reference TRBV30 and TRBJ2-7, reads SQTIHQWPATLVQPVGSPLSLECTVEGTSNPNLYWYRQAAGRGLQLLFYSVGIGQISSEVPQNLSASRPQDRQFILSSKKLLLSDSGFYLCAWGWGTGTYEQYFGPGTRLTVT.

The rearrangement links TRBV10-3 to TRBJ1-2; 9 bases agree with TRBD1. The trim removed 8 bases at V and 7 bases at J, leaving 5 bases unmatched. The germline gives CDR1 ENHRY, CDR2 SYGVKD. This CDR3 has 12 residues. Written as DNA, the CDR3 is TGTGCCATCTGGACAGGGGACGCTGGCTACACCTTC. It yields the protein CAIWTGDAGYTF.

This clone was seen just once. The chain has TRBV3-1 (or the pseudogene TRBV3-2) and TRBJ2-7; TRBD2 matches 13 bases. Trimming at V came to 4 bases and at J to 6 bases, leaving 6 bases not matched to a gene. Per the germline V gene, CDR1 is LGHDT and CDR2 is YNNKEL (reference sequence). CDR3 length: 15 residues. CDR3 residues: CASSPWTSGRREQYF. The DNA for the CDR3 is TGTGCCAGCAGCCCATGGACTAGCGGGAGACGCGAGCAGTACTTC.

The chain combines TRBV6-5 with TRBJ2-1; TRBD1 matches 7 bases. CDR1 and CDR2 from the germline V gene are MNHEY and SVGAGI. Trimming at V came to 5 bases and at J to 10 bases, leaving 8 bases not matched to a gene. The CDR3 is made up of 13 amino acids. The CDR3 region has the DNA TGTGCCAGCAGTAAACAGGGGACGCCCGAGCAGTTCTTC. Encoded protein: CASSKQGTPEQFF.

This clone was seen a single time. This rearrangement joins TRBV11-1 to TRBJ2-5; 9 nucleotides align to TRBD2. The CDR3 totals 14 residues. The V segment lost 3 bases and the J segment 5 bases; nucleotides outside the gene matches: 4. Germline values: CDR1 SGHAT, CDR2 FQDESV (reference sequence). CDR3 region: CASSLTSGLETQYF. CDR3 nucleotides: TGTGCCAGCAGCTTGACTAGCGGTTTGGAGACCCAGTACTTC.

This clone has just one count. The chain couples TRBV6-5 to TRBJ1-5; tentative D call: TRBD1 (6 bases). From germline, CDR1 is MNHEY and CDR2 SVGAGI. The CDR3 loop spans 13 amino acids. Trimming removed 7 bases at V and 3 bases at J, with 10 bases between. CDR3 in DNA: TGTGCCAGCAAAGACAGGTACAATCAGCCCCAGCATTTT. This translates into CASKDRYNQPQHF.

The J gene is TRBJ1-5, the V gene TRBV19, with a weak D call TRBD1 (6 bases). CDR1 and CDR2 from the germline V gene are LNHDA and SQIVND (reference sequence). Trimming shortened V by 5 bases and J by 9 bases, and 14 bases separated the two germline ends. The CDR3 runs 13 residues. CDR3 nucleotide sequence: TGTGCCAGTAGTGAGGACAGTCTCACGCCCCAGCATTTT. Translated, it gives CASSEDSLTPQHF. The full variable domain, in which reference TRBV19 and TRBJ1-5 provide the parts outside the CDR3, is DGGITQSPKYLFRKEGQNVTLSCEQNLNHDAMYWYRQDPGQGLRLIYYSQIVNDFQKGDIAEGYSVSREKKESFPLTVTSAQKNPTAFYLCASSEDSLTPQHFGDGTRLSIL.

The J gene is TRBJ2-3, the V gene TRBV12-5, with 12 positions matching TRBD2. Germline loops: CDR1 LGHNT, CDR2 FRNRAP. CDR3 length equals 16 residues. The ends lost 6 bases at V and 0 bases at J; junction bases unmatched: 4. CDR3 amino acids: CASGPGLAGSTDTQYF. DNA for the CDR3: TGTGCTAGTGGCCCTGGACTAGCGGGGAGCACAGATACGCAGTATTTT.

The chain links TRBV7-6 to TRBJ2-2, with 7 nucleotides matching TRBD1. There are 17 residues in the CDR3. Germline V gene data show CDR1 as SGHVS and CDR2 as FNYEAQ. V lost 5 bases and J lost 0; bases outside the gene matches: 9. The CDR3 loop is CASSLFRTGANTGELFF. The CDR3 DNA follows: TGTGCCAGCAGCCTATTCCGCACAGGGGCGAACACCGGGGAGCTGTTTTTT. The whole variable domain, filled in from reference TRBV7-6 and TRBJ2-2, reads GAGVSQSPRYKVTKRGQDVALRCDPISGHVSLYWYRQALGQGPEFLTYFNYEAQQDKSGLPNDRFSAERPEGSISTLTIQRTEQRDSAMYRCASSLFRTGANTGELFFGEGSRLTVL.

The chain recombines TRBV28 with TRBJ2-5; D ambiguous. V was cut by 3 bases and J by 4 bases, with 9 bases left in between. CDR1 is MDHEN and CDR2 is SYDVKM in the germline V gene. There are 13 residues in the CDR3. Written as DNA, the CDR3 is TGTGCCAGCAGTTTTGGCGGCAGAGAGACCCAGTACTTC. Encoded protein: CASSFGGRETQYF.

The chain is built from TRBV4-2 and TRBJ2-3; D not certain. The CDR3 loop spans 12 amino acids. The germline CDR1 and CDR2 sequences are LGHNA and YNFKEQ. The V and J ends lost 4 bases and 0 bases respectively, with 2 bases between them. The CDR3 sequence is CASSLSTDTQYF. In DNA, the CDR3 is TGTGCCAGCAGCCTGAGCACAGATACGCAGTATTTT.